The 30 T cell receptor beta chains below were found in one sample sequenced in a study of shared clonotypes between healthy human individuals. Some clones are missing from TCRdb's copy, which holds only in-frame ones; the method was immunoSEQ multiplex PCR. Of about 230,000 clones listed, just over 65% are singletons. Sample: memory CD4+ T cells sorted from blood. The subset here: CD45RA-negative fraction. Receptors were obtained from a man aged 30 to 39 in good health.

This chain links TRBV18 with TRBJ2-7; 13 bases are shared with TRBD2. The CDR3 runs 17 residues. The germline V gene has CDR1 KGHSH and CDR2 LQKENI. V gave up 6 bases and J gave up 2 bases; unmatched junction bases: 10. The CDR3 sequence is CASSPAGLAGVTYEQYF. The DNA of the CDR3 is TGTGCCAGCTCTCCCGCTGGACTAGCGGGAGTGACCTACGAGCAGTACTTC. The full variable domain, rest sourced from reference TRBV18 and TRBJ2-7, is NAGVMQNPRHLVRRRGQEARLRCSPMKGHSHVYWYRQLPEEGLKFMVYLQKENIIDESGMPKERFSAEFPKEGPSILRIQQVVRGDSAAYFCASSPAGLAGVTYEQYFGPGTRLTVT.

There are a few counts of this clone. The chain joins TRBV9 to TRBJ2-1; D is uncertain. The V and J ends lost 3 bases and 7 bases respectively, with 11 bases between them. The CDR3 spans 13 residues. Per the germline V gene, CDR1 is SGDLS and CDR2 is YYNGEE. In DNA, the CDR3 is TGTGCCAGCAGCGCCTTAGTGGGGAATGAGCAGTTCTTC. This sequence encodes CASSALVGNEQFF.

The V and J genes are TRBV5-1 and TRBJ1-4; 7 bases map to TRBD1. The CDR3 runs to 17 residues. The V and J ends lost 1 base and 7 bases, in that order; junction bases with no gene match: 13. From germline, CDR1 is SGHRS and CDR2 YFSETQ. Here the CDR3 DNA reads TGCGCCAGCAGCTTGATGGGGGACAGCCACCAGGCTGAAAAACTGTTTTTT. It yields the protein CASSLMGDSHQAEKLFF.

The J gene is TRBJ1-1, the V gene TRBV28; D is uncertain. The CDR3 spans 13 residues. The V and J ends lost 6 bases and 1 base respectively, with 9 bases between them. CDR1 MDHEN and CDR2 SYDVKM come from the germline V gene. The chain's CDR3 is CASSVPKNTEAFF. CDR3 bases: TGTGCCAGCAGCGTTCCAAAGAACACTGAAGCTTTCTTT.

The V call is TRBV25-1, the J call TRBJ1-5; D is ambiguous. The V end lost 6 bases, the J end lost 2 bases, and 11 bases lay between the germline ends. Germline CDR1 is MGHDK and CDR2 is SYGVNS. The CDR3 spans 14 residues. The CDR3 sequence is CASREAGRNQPQHF. CDR3 DNA: TGTGCCAGCAGAGAAGCAGGACGCAATCAGCCCCAGCATTTT.

V usage is TRBV29-1 and J usage is TRBJ1-2, with D perhaps matching TRBD1 (5 bases). With 1 base removed from V and 7 bases from J, the gap between germline ends came to 13 bases. Germline assignment: CDR1 SQVTM and CDR2 ANQGSEA. This CDR3 has 13 amino acids. CDR3 in DNA: TGCAGCGTTGAAGTAGGGGTGGTTAGTGGCTACACCTTC. Amino acid sequence: CSVEVGVVSGYTF.

The chain uses TRBV7-8 and TRBJ2-1; D remains unclear. The length of the CDR3 is 14 residues. V dropped 2 bases and J dropped 0 bases, with 5 bases sitting between them. From germline, CDR1 is SGHVS and CDR2 FQNEAQ. The CDR3 here is CASSLRSSYNEQFF. The CDR3 DNA follows: TGTGCCAGCAGCTTAAGGAGCTCCTACAATGAGCAGTTCTTC.

The rearrangement links TRBV7-9 to TRBJ1-1; D not resolved. Trimming took off 6 bases at V and 0 bases at J, with 8 bases between the two ends. CDR3 length: 13 amino acids. CDR1 and CDR2 (germline): SEHNR, FQNEAQ (reference sequence). CDR3 amino acids: CASSTGMNTEAFF. For the CDR3, the DNA is TGTGCCAGCAGTACGGGGATGAACACTGAAGCTTTCTTT.

The chain employs TRBV30 and TRBJ2-1; TRBD2 matches 7 bases. V shed 0 bases, J shed 8 bases, and the junction held 16 bases outside the gene matches. From germline, CDR1 is GTSNPN and CDR2 SVGIG (reference sequence). The CDR3 totals 17 residues. CDR3 DNA sequence: TGTGCCTGGAGTGTAAGGGCGGGAGCTAAGTTAGGCGATGAGCAGTTCTTC. Translation gives CAWSVRAGAKLGDEQFF. The complete variable domain, with remaining parts taken from reference TRBV30 and TRBJ2-1, reads SQTIHQWPATLVQPVGSPLSLECTVEGTSNPNLYWYRQAAGRGLQLLFYSVGIGQISSEVPQNLSASRPQDRQFILSSKKLLLSDSGFYLCAWSVRAGAKLGDEQFFGPGTRLTVL.

The rearrangement joins TRBV5-5 to TRBJ2-3, with no clear D. Germline V lookup: CDR1 SGHKS, CDR2 YYEKEE (reference sequence). This CDR3 contains 14 residues. Trimming shortened V by 3 bases and J by 5 bases, and 13 bases separated the two germline ends. CDR3 sequence reads: CASSSVLPGDTQYF. CDR3 sequence (DNA): TGTGCCAGCAGCTCAGTTTTGCCCGGAGATACGCAGTATTTT.

This chain joins TRBV6-5 and TRBJ2-2; D is perhaps TRBD2 (6 bases). Germline V gives CDR1 MNHEY, CDR2 SVGAGI. V was pared by 6 bases and J by 4 bases, with 12 bases between. The CDR3 loop spans 14 amino acids. CDR3 sequence (DNA): TGTGCCAGCAGCTCGACGGGAGTCACCGGGGAGCTGTTTTTT. It specifies CASSSTGVTGELFF.

The rearrangement uses TRBV7-2 and TRBJ2-3; 9 nucleotides line up with TRBD2. The trim removed 5 bases at V and 7 bases at J, leaving 16 bases unmatched. Germline CDR1 SGHTA, CDR2 FQGNSA. The CDR3 has 17 residues. The CDR3 region is CASSPLRGGRVLNTQYF. The CDR3 bases are TGTGCCAGCAGCCCCCTTCGGGGCGGGAGGGTTTTGAATACGCAGTATTTT. Full variable domain (missing parts from reference TRBV7-2 and TRBJ2-3): GAGVSQSPSNKVTEKGKDVELRCDPISGHTALYWYRQSLGQGLEFLIYFQGNSAPDKSGLPSDRFSAERTGGSVSTLTIQRTQQEDSAVYLCASSPLRGGRVLNTQYFGPGTRLTVL.

This rearrangement joins TRBV19 to TRBJ1-5, with unresolved D. The length of the CDR3 is 15 residues. Germline values: CDR1 LNHDA, CDR2 SQIVND (reference sequence). The V and J ends lost 7 bases and 0 bases respectively, with 13 bases between them. The CDR3 loop reads CASKPEQISNQPQHF. The DNA of the CDR3 is TGTGCCAGTAAACCGGAACAAATTAGCAATCAGCCCCAGCATTTT.

This clone was seen only once. This sequence joins TRBV5-4 and TRBJ2-3; the D is unclear. The V and J ends lost 0 bases and 3 bases respectively, with 14 bases between them. CDR1 is SGHNT, CDR2 YYREEE, per germline (reference sequence). The CDR3 runs 16 residues. This chain's CDR3 is CASSLATERQTDTQYF. DNA for the CDR3: TGTGCCAGCAGCTTGGCAACGGAGAGGCAAACAGATACGCAGTATTTT.

This clone has only a few counts. The V gene is TRBV27, the J gene TRBJ1-1; tentatively, D is TRBD1 (6 bases). V was trimmed by 6 bases and J by 1 base, leaving 12 bases between them. CDR3 size: 14 residues. The germline CDR1 and CDR2 sequences are MNHEY and SMNVEV (reference sequence). The CDR3 loop is CASSTRGGNTEAFF. The DNA for the CDR3 is TGTGCCAGCAGCACCAGGGGAGGGAACACTGAAGCTTTCTTT.

Here the CDR3 reads CASSEEGFLGEQYF. The CDR3 DNA follows: TGTGCCAGCAGTGAGGAAGGGTTCCTGGGCGAGCAGTACTTC. The chain recombines TRBV6-1 with TRBJ2-7; D gene unclear. Germline V gives CDR1 MNHNS, CDR2 SASEGT. Trimming left V 3 bases short and J 6 bases short, with 15 bases between. The CDR3 spans 14 residues.

A single count supports this clone. V usage is TRBV11-3 and J usage is TRBJ2-3; D is unresolved. Germline lookup yields CDR1 SGHNT and CDR2 YENEEA. The CDR3 is made up of 13 amino acids. Trimming shortened V by 6 bases and J by 5 bases, and 12 bases separated the two germline ends. The chain's CDR3 is CASSRSIVDTQYF. Here the CDR3 DNA reads TGTGCCAGCAGTCGAAGTATTGTAGATACGCAGTATTTT.

This chain uses TRBV29-1 with TRBJ2-3, with 7 bases aligning to TRBD1. Trimming removed 5 bases from V and 2 bases from J; junction bases left unmatched: 7. Germline V gives CDR1 SQVTM, CDR2 ANQGSEA. The CDR3 extends over 14 amino acids. The CDR3 DNA reads TGCAGCGTTCCGGGACAGCTCCACACAGATACGCAGTATTTT. Translated: CSVPGQLHTDTQYF.

This clone appeared many times. The V call is TRBV28, the J call TRBJ1-1; weak D call: TRBD1 (5 bases). This CDR3 has 14 residues. Germline CDR1 is MDHEN and CDR2 is SYDVKM. V was cut by 7 bases and J by 0 bases, with 12 bases left in between. The CDR3 loop reads CASITGALNTEAFF. For the CDR3, the DNA is TGTGCCAGCATCACTGGGGCGTTGAACACTGAAGCTTTCTTT.

V gene TRBV4-3 combines with J gene TRBJ2-7, with D perhaps matching TRBD2 (5 bases). This CDR3 has 15 residues. Germline CDR1 LGHNA, CDR2 YSLEER. V gave up 2 bases and J gave up 0 bases, with 11 bases separating them. CDR3 residues: CASSQTTGSSYEQYF. The CDR3 DNA follows: TGCGCCAGCAGCCAAACGACTGGGAGCTCCTACGAGCAGTACTTC.

This clone was seen a few times. V is TRBV28 and J is TRBJ2-1; TRBD2 matches at 9 bases. There are 15 residues in the CDR3. V shed 7 bases, J shed 15 bases, and the junction held 19 bases outside the gene matches. Germline CDR1 is MDHEN and CDR2 is SYDVKM. DNA of the CDR3: TGTGCCAGCACCTCCCCCGGGCCAGCGGGAGGAGTTCTGTTCTTC. As protein: CASTSPGPAGGVLFF.

J is TRBJ2-2 and V is TRBV15; D is ambiguous. The CDR3 is 15 residues long. Trimming pared 2 bases from V and 6 bases from J, leaving 13 bases between. Germline lookup yields CDR1 LNHNV and CDR2 YYDKDF (reference sequence). The CDR3 here is CATSRTQPGPGELFF. The CDR3 DNA reads TGTGCCACCAGCAGAACCCAACCCGGTCCCGGGGAGCTGTTTTTT.

Only one count was recorded for this clone. The chain couples TRBV19 to TRBJ1-1; tentatively, D is TRBD1 (5 bases). CDR1 is LNHDA, CDR2 SQIVND, per germline (reference sequence). V gave up 5 bases and J gave up 5 bases, with 12 bases separating them. This CDR3 contains 13 residues. The CDR3 DNA reads as TGTGCCAGTAGTCCCGATGGGGGGACTGAAGCTTTCTTT. Residues: CASSPDGGTEAFF.

The V gene is TRBV5-5, the J gene TRBJ2-1, with D perhaps TRBD1 or TRBD2 (5 bases each). This CDR3 has 15 amino acids. The germline gives CDR1 SGHKS, CDR2 YYEKEE (reference sequence). V was shortened by 5 bases and J by 1 base, with 13 bases between the two germline ends. The CDR3 DNA reads as TGTGCCAGCAGTCGATCCGGGACGTCCTACAATGAGCAGTTCTTC. It translates to CASSRSGTSYNEQFF.

The chain recombines TRBV9 with TRBJ1-1; no clear D. The CDR3 has 15 residues. The V and J ends lost 3 bases and 7 bases respectively, with 19 bases between them. CDR1 and CDR2 (germline): SGDLS, YYNGEE. Written as DNA, the CDR3 is TGTGCCAGCAGCGGATGGACGGGCGGGAGAGTTGAAGCTTTCTTT. Translated, it gives CASSGWTGGRVEAFF. Using reference TRBV9 and TRBJ1-1 for the parts outside the CDR3, the full variable domain is DSGVTQTPKHLITATGQRVTLRCSPRSGDLSVYWYQQSLDQGLQFLIQYYNGEERAKGNILERFSAQQFPDLHSELNLSSLELGDSALYFCASSGWTGGRVEAFFGQGTRLTVV.

The chain joins TRBV10-3 to TRBJ2-2, with 8 bases fitting TRBD1. Per the germline V gene, CDR1 is ENHRY and CDR2 is SYGVKD. V trimming: 4 bases; J trimming: 4 bases; junction bases outside the gene matches: 8. The CDR3 runs to 16 residues. CDR3 protein: CAISVKGDRPTGELFF. CDR3 nucleotide sequence: TGTGCCATCAGTGTCAAGGGGGACAGGCCCACCGGGGAGCTGTTTTTT.

This clone was seen many times. The V call is TRBV29-1, the J call TRBJ1-3, with D tentatively TRBD1 (5 bases). Per the germline V gene, CDR1 is SQVTM and CDR2 is ANQGSEA. V dropped 6 bases and J dropped 0 bases, with 15 bases sitting between them. The CDR3 totals 15 residues. The CDR3 sequence: CSVPNTGDSGNTIYF. CDR3 coding DNA: TGCAGCGTCCCAAATACAGGCGACTCTGGAAACACCATATATTTT.

The rearrangement links TRBV4-3 to TRBJ2-5; TRBD1 agrees at 10 bases. There are 15 residues in the CDR3. CDR1 is LGHNA, CDR2 YSLEER, per germline. V shed 0 bases and J 5 bases; nucleotides not matched to a gene: 3. The CDR3 reads CASSQDTDRGETQYF. In nucleotides, the CDR3 is TGCGCCAGCAGCCAAGACACGGACAGGGGGGAGACCCAGTACTTC.

J is TRBJ2-1 and V is TRBV2, with D hard to call. The CDR3 totals 15 residues. The V end lost 4 bases, the J end lost 8 bases, and 18 bases lay between the germline ends. Germline CDR1 SNHLY, CDR2 FYNNEI. The CDR3 nucleotides read TGTGCCAGCAGTGTCGCTTTGGCACCCGGCGATGAGCAGTTCTTC. It is translated as CASSVALAPGDEQFF. Drawing the rest from reference TRBV2 and TRBJ2-1, the complete variable domain is EPEVTQTPSHQVTQMGQEVILRCVPISNHLYFYWYRQILGQKVEFLVSFYNNEISEKSEIFDDQFSVERPDGSNFTLKIRSTKLEDSAMYFCASSVALAPGDEQFFGPGTRLTVL.

V gene TRBV27 combines with J gene TRBJ2-3; D is ambiguous. The CDR3 extends over 15 amino acids. V lost 4 bases, J lost 0 bases, and 11 bases lay in between. Germline V gene data show CDR1 as MNHEY and CDR2 as SMNVEV (reference sequence). The CDR3 DNA is TGTGCCAGCAGTTCTCCCCAAGGGAGCACAGATACGCAGTATTTT. Translation: CASSSPQGSTDTQYF.